This TCR beta chain originates from a study of OX40 agonist ivuxolimab in advanced cancers. Turning to the study itself: Administration of intravenous ivuxolimab to patients occurred every 2 weeks at 0.01 to 10 mg/kg.

General study points: Antigen specificity was not determined for the expanded peripheral T cells. CD4+ and CD8+ T cells in blood underwent clonal expansion by week 6 at 0.1 to 3.0 mg/kg.

For this clone: The antigen is unknown.

Trimming removed 6 bases at V and 1 base at J, with 10 bases between. Per the germline V gene, CDR1 is SGDLS and CDR2 is YYNGEE. The CDR3 spans 14 residues. Assay used: immunoSEQ multiplex PCR; TCRdb lists only in-frame clones, some missing. The profile covers 34,000 or so clones, with 81% appearing a single time and 1.2% to 1.5% taken by the ten largest. The sequence was collected from an adult with an advanced solid tumor such as melanoma, head and neck, liver or kidney cancer. The starting material was CD4+ or CD8+ T cells sorted from blood, obtained in a trial of the OX40 agonist ivuxolimab. The chain joins TRBV9 to TRBJ2-2; TRBD1 might be the D (6 bases). CDR3: CASNPGQNTGELFF. DNA for the CDR3: TGTGCCAGCAACCCGGGACAGAACACCGGGGAGCTGTTTTTT. The complete variable domain, with remaining parts taken from reference TRBV9 and TRBJ2-2, reads DSGVTQTPKHLITATGQRVTLRCSPRSGDLSVYWYQQSLDQGLQFLIQYYNGEERAKGNILERFSAQQFPDLHSELNLSSLELGDSALYFCASNPGQNTGELFFGEGSRLTVL.